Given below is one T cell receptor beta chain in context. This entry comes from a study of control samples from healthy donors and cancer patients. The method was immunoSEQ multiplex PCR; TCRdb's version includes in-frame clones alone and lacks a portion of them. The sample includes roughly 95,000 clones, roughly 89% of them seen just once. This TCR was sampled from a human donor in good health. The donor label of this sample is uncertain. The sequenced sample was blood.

The CDR3 here is CASSRDRVQYF. CDR3 coding DNA: TGTGCCAGCAGTCGGGACAGGGTGCAGTATTTT. J is TRBJ2-3 and V is TRBV6-5; 9 nucleotides agree with TRBD1. V trimming: 5 bases; J trimming: 11 bases; junction bases outside the gene matches: 2. The CDR3 contains 11 residues. Per the germline V gene, CDR1 is MNHEY and CDR2 is SVGAGI.